This T cell receptor beta chain was documented in a study of T cell responses to AZD1222 COVID-19 vaccine. Whole-study findings and limits: Spike-specific TCR breadth and depth rose after two AZD1222 doses. Sampled repertoires all dated from after the peak T cell response. Clonal diversity was possibly underestimated, and white British individuals and females predominated among donors.

The assay was immunoSEQ multiplex PCR, and TCRdb's table has in-frame clones only and misses some. The data contain some 96,000 clones, approximately 91% of them singletons. V lost 0 bases, J lost 10 bases, and 9 bases stayed unmatched. Looked up from germline, CDR1 is SGHVS and CDR2 is FQNEAQ. CDR3 size: 15 residues. About this clone itself: The antigen remains undetermined.

The V call is TRBV7-8, the J call TRBJ1-2, with 9 positions matching TRBD1. The source of this sequence is an adult in good health. The sample in question was peripheral blood, obtained on day 0 of AZD1222 vaccination. Here the CDR3 DNA reads TGTGCCAGCAGCTTAGCGTTTTCCGACAGGGGGGTCTACACCTTC. Protein sequence: CASSLAFSDRGVYTF.